The clone carrying this TCR beta chain has more than one count but fewer than ten. Antigen unknown. It was with 60 Vbeta and 13 Jbeta primers that the PCR ran. Repertoires were generated with immunoSEQ multiplex PCR, while TCRdb's copy carries only in-frame clones and drops some. The table shows roughly 100,000 clones, with roughly 9.1% occurring only once. Germline-derived CDR1 and CDR2 are WNHNN and SYGVQD (reference sequence). The CDR3 sequence is 17 residues long. V was pared by 9 bases and J by 1 base, with 22 bases between. This record comes from a study of cytomegalovirus exposure and HLA in healthy donors. Study-level points and caveats: Later work found that TCR association rates differed between HLA loci; DRB1 had the most and HLA-C the fewest. An analysis done earlier found most TCR beta V segments productive about 87% or about 30% of the time.

This TCR was sampled from a man aged 35-49 years in good health and CMV-seropositive. Sample: PBMCs. This chain connects TRBV10-1 to TRBJ1-3, with D tentatively TRBD1 (5 bases). CDR3 in amino acids: CASINGGDPGSGNTIYF. The CDR3 coding sequence is TGCGCCAGTATCAACGGGGGGGACCCTGGTTCTGGAAACACCATATATTTT.